A selection of T cell receptor beta chains follows, all from one sample in a study of T cell responses to AZD1222 COVID-19 vaccine. Profiling relied on immunoSEQ multiplex PCR, and the TCRdb table lists in-frame clones only, not all of them. This sample has some 100,000 clones, with around nine tenths found just once. Specimen: peripheral blood, collected on day 0 of AZD1222 vaccination. The receptors were gathered from an adult in good health. Each CDR3 is given with its conserved first and last residue. Each record gives: D gene, V gene, clone size, J gene, CDR3 protein, CDR3 DNA. A D gene is named only where the DNA matches it firmly. The listing skips clone size in some rows; elsewhere it reads once, few, many or a size class.

d_call: .; v_call: TRBV7-9; clone_size: .; j_call: TRBJ1-1; cdr3_aa: CASSLALQAFF; cdr3_nt: TGTGCCAGCAGCTTAGCTCTTCAAGCTTTCTTT
d_call: TRBD1; v_call: TRBV29-1; clone_size: .; j_call: TRBJ1-1; cdr3_aa: CSVGQGETEAFF; cdr3_nt: TGCAGCGTGGGACAGGGGGAGACTGAAGCTTTCTTT
d_call: .; v_call: TRBV7-8; clone_size: .; j_call: TRBJ1-5; cdr3_aa: CASSPPDMAGNQPQHF; cdr3_nt: TGTGCCAGCAGCCCCCCTGACATGGCTGGCAATCAGCCCCAGCATTTT
d_call: .; v_call: TRBV7-2; clone_size: .; j_call: TRBJ2-7; cdr3_aa: CASSGRDGNYEQYF; cdr3_nt: TGTGCCAGCAGCGGCCGGGACGGAAACTACGAGCAGTACTTC
d_call: TRBD2; v_call: TRBV28; clone_size: .; j_call: TRBJ2-1; cdr3_aa: CASSLARTSGRIEQFF; cdr3_nt: TGTGCCAGCAGTTTGGCCCGGACTAGCGGGAGAATTGAGCAGTTCTTC
d_call: .; v_call: TRBV5-1; clone_size: .; j_call: TRBJ1-5; cdr3_aa: CASSKGGGSNQPQHF; cdr3_nt: TGCGCCAGCAGTAAGGGCGGTGGGAGCAATCAGCCCCAGCATTTT
d_call: .; v_call: TRBV5-6; clone_size: .; j_call: TRBJ2-7; cdr3_aa: CASSSRSTYEQYF; cdr3_nt: TGTGCCAGCAGCTCGAGGTCCACCTACGAGCAGTACTTC
d_call: .; v_call: TRBV6-4; clone_size: .; j_call: TRBJ1-6; cdr3_aa: CASSETAFYNSPLHF; cdr3_nt: TGTGCCAGCAGTGAGACAGCTTTCTATAATTCACCCCTCCACTTT
d_call: TRBD2; v_call: TRBV7-9; clone_size: .; j_call: TRBJ2-1; cdr3_aa: CASSSTGTSGSNEQFF; cdr3_nt: TGTGCCAGCAGCTCGACCGGGACTAGCGGTTCCAATGAGCAGTTCTTC
d_call: TRBD1; v_call: TRBV3-1/TRBV3-2; clone_size: .; j_call: TRBJ1-1; cdr3_aa: CASSTRWRGLGEAFF; cdr3_nt: TGTGCCAGCAGCACGCGTTGGAGGGGGCTAGGTGAAGCTTTCTTT
d_call: .; v_call: TRBV18; clone_size: .; j_call: TRBJ2-7; cdr3_aa: CASSPGSRGPYEQYF; cdr3_nt: TGTGCCAGCTCACCAGGATCCAGGGGACCCTACGAGCAGTACTTC
d_call: TRBD2; v_call: TRBV2; clone_size: .; j_call: TRBJ2-1; cdr3_aa: CASRVTSGSGGEQFF; cdr3_nt: TGTGCCAGCAGGGTTACTAGCGGGAGCGGCGGTGAGCAGTTCTTC
d_call: .; v_call: TRBV27; clone_size: .; j_call: TRBJ1-5; cdr3_aa: CASSFSSGAGQPQHF; cdr3_nt: TGTGCCAGCAGTTTTTCGTCGGGGGCTGGTCAGCCCCAGCATTTT
d_call: .; v_call: TRBV7-5; clone_size: .; j_call: TRBJ2-1; cdr3_aa: CARSLALAGGPGEDEQFF; cdr3_nt: TGTGCCAGAAGCTTAGCACTAGCGGGAGGGCCGGGGGAGGATGAGCAGTTCTTC
d_call: .; v_call: TRBV20-1; clone_size: .; j_call: TRBJ1-3; cdr3_aa: CSARWGNTIYF; cdr3_nt: TGCAGTGCTAGATGGGGAAACACCATATATTTT
d_call: .; v_call: TRBV6-2/TRBV6-3; clone_size: .; j_call: TRBJ2-2; cdr3_aa: CASSYSRQGGTGELFF; cdr3_nt: TGTGCCAGCAGTTACTCGAGGCAGGGGGGCACCGGGGAGCTGTTTTTT
d_call: .; v_call: TRBV7-3; clone_size: .; j_call: TRBJ1-4; cdr3_aa: CASSLTHGDKLFF; cdr3_nt: TGTGCCAGCAGCTTAACCCATGGTGATAAACTGTTTTTT
d_call: TRBD2; v_call: TRBV11-2; clone_size: .; j_call: TRBJ2-1; cdr3_aa: CASSSGSGRKNNEQFF; cdr3_nt: TGTGCCAGCAGCTCTGGTAGCGGGAGGAAAAACAATGAGCAGTTCTTC
d_call: TRBD2; v_call: TRBV6-5; clone_size: .; j_call: TRBJ2-3; cdr3_aa: CASGGLAGVDTQYF; cdr3_nt: TGTGCCAGCGGGGGACTAGCGGGAGTAGATACGCAGTATTTT
d_call: .; v_call: TRBV11-2; clone_size: once; j_call: TRBJ2-3; cdr3_aa: CASNFRSGADTQYF; cdr3_nt: TGTGCCAGCAACTTCAGATCGGGTGCAGATACGCAGTATTTT
d_call: TRBD1; v_call: TRBV7-9; clone_size: .; j_call: TRBJ2-2; cdr3_aa: CASSPKGQGLTGELFF; cdr3_nt: TGTGCCAGCAGCCCCAAGGGACAGGGCCTCACCGGGGAGCTGTTTTTT
d_call: .; v_call: TRBV18; clone_size: .; j_call: TRBJ2-1; cdr3_aa: CASSLLREQFF; cdr3_nt: TGTGCCAGCTCACTTCTGAGGGAGCAGTTCTTC
d_call: .; v_call: TRBV9; clone_size: .; j_call: TRBJ1-1; cdr3_aa: CASSAGARGAVTEAFF; cdr3_nt: TGTGCCAGCAGCGCCGGAGCTCGGGGGGCGGTGACTGAAGCTTTCTTT
d_call: TRBD1; v_call: TRBV5-1; clone_size: .; j_call: TRBJ1-2; cdr3_aa: CASSLEGARGTYGYTF; cdr3_nt: TGCGCCAGCAGCTTGGAGGGGGCGAGGGGTACCTATGGCTACACCTTC
d_call: TRBD2; v_call: TRBV10-3; clone_size: once; j_call: TRBJ2-1; cdr3_aa: CAISQTSGRASSYNEQFF; cdr3_nt: TGTGCCATCAGCCAGACTAGCGGGCGTGCCAGCTCCTACAATGAGCAGTTCTTC
d_call: TRBD1; v_call: TRBV28; clone_size: .; j_call: TRBJ2-3; cdr3_aa: CASRRDRGPDTQYF; cdr3_nt: TGTGCCAGCAGACGGGACAGGGGGCCAGATACGCAGTATTTT
d_call: TRBD2; v_call: TRBV4-1; clone_size: .; j_call: TRBJ2-7; cdr3_aa: CASSPTGLAGGKLTHEQYF; cdr3_nt: TGCGCCAGCAGCCCGACGGGACTAGCGGGAGGGAAGCTAACCCACGAGCAGTACTTC
d_call: .; v_call: TRBV6-1; clone_size: .; j_call: TRBJ1-5; cdr3_aa: CASSEVGINQPQHF; cdr3_nt: TGTGCCAGCAGTGAAGTCGGGATCAATCAGCCCCAGCATTTT
d_call: TRBD2; v_call: TRBV28; clone_size: .; j_call: TRBJ2-1; cdr3_aa: CASSLLAEINNEQFF; cdr3_nt: TGTGCCAGCAGTCTCCTAGCGGAGATAAACAATGAGCAGTTCTTC
d_call: TRBD1; v_call: TRBV5-5; clone_size: once; j_call: TRBJ2-2; cdr3_aa: CASSYQGALGTGELFF; cdr3_nt: TGTGCCAGCAGTTATCAGGGGGCATTGGGGACCGGGGAGCTGTTTTTT
d_call: TRBD1; v_call: TRBV27; clone_size: .; j_call: TRBJ2-7; cdr3_aa: CASSSGTGASVRYF; cdr3_nt: TGTGCCAGCAGTTCCGGGACAGGGGCCTCGGTGAGGTACTTC
d_call: .; v_call: TRBV15; clone_size: .; j_call: TRBJ1-5; cdr3_aa: CATSRGRPVGQPQHF; cdr3_nt: TGTGCCACCAGCAGAGGGCGTCCGGTAGGCCAGCCCCAGCATTTT
d_call: .; v_call: TRBV2; clone_size: .; j_call: TRBJ1-2; cdr3_aa: CASRPGRGNYGYTF; cdr3_nt: TGTGCCAGCAGACCGGGACGGGGGAACTATGGCTACACCTTC
d_call: .; v_call: TRBV7-7; clone_size: .; j_call: TRBJ1-2; cdr3_aa: CASSLKVWVGEGYGYTF; cdr3_nt: TGTGCTAGCAGCTTAAAAGTTTGGGTGGGGGAGGGCTATGGCTACACCTTC
d_call: .; v_call: TRBV18; clone_size: .; j_call: TRBJ1-1; cdr3_aa: CASSPQRGRVNTEAFF; cdr3_nt: TGTGCCAGCTCTCCACAAAGGGGCCGGGTGAACACTGAAGCTTTCTTT
d_call: TRBD1; v_call: TRBV6-5; clone_size: .; j_call: TRBJ1-1; cdr3_aa: CAGGTGREAFF; cdr3_nt: TGTGCCGGTGGGACAGGGCGAGAAGCTTTCTTT
d_call: TRBD1; v_call: TRBV19; clone_size: few; j_call: TRBJ1-1; cdr3_aa: CASSTWTGEAFF; cdr3_nt: TGTGCCAGTAGTACCTGGACAGGTGAAGCTTTCTTT
d_call: .; v_call: TRBV4-1; clone_size: .; j_call: TRBJ2-3; cdr3_aa: CASSQDRFSDTQYF; cdr3_nt: TGCGCCAGCAGCCAAGATAGGTTTTCCGATACGCAGTATTTT
d_call: .; v_call: TRBV11-1; clone_size: .; j_call: TRBJ2-6; cdr3_aa: CASSLARGASGANVLTF; cdr3_nt: TGTGCCAGCAGCTTAGCTAGGGGAGCTTCTGGGGCCAACGTCCTGACTTTC
d_call: TRBD2; v_call: TRBV5-5; clone_size: .; j_call: TRBJ2-7; cdr3_aa: CASSRTSYEQYF; cdr3_nt: TGTGCCAGCAGCCGGACTAGTTACGAGCAGTACTTC
d_call: .; v_call: TRBV7-9; clone_size: .; j_call: TRBJ2-2; cdr3_aa: CASSLNMGTGELFF; cdr3_nt: TGTGCCAGCAGCTTAAATATGGGCACCGGGGAGCTGTTTTTT
d_call: .; v_call: TRBV7-9; clone_size: .; j_call: TRBJ1-5; cdr3_aa: CASSRDSNQPQHF; cdr3_nt: TGTGCCAGCAGCAGGGACAGCAATCAGCCCCAGCATTTT
d_call: .; v_call: TRBV5-8; clone_size: .; j_call: TRBJ2-3; cdr3_aa: CASTSAIVGDTQYF; cdr3_nt: TGTGCCAGCACCTCGGCGATTGTGGGAGATACGCAGTATTTT
d_call: .; v_call: TRBV2; clone_size: .; j_call: TRBJ2-1; cdr3_aa: CASSDFSLGIQFF; cdr3_nt: TGTGCCAGCAGTGACTTCTCTTTGGGGATACAGTTCTTC